One sample yielded the 14 T cell receptor beta chains listed below, sequenced in a study of tissue T cells after allogeneic stem cell transplantation (dated by TCRdb to between 2021 and 2023). Library construction relied on the immunoSEQ multiplex PCR assay. TCRdb holds this immuneACCESS table with in-frame rearrangements only. Some clones are missing; in checked studies, unresolved V genes explain under half, and the rest has no known cause. The sample table shows about 3,500 clones, and approximately 75% are seen once. The ten most abundant clones make up under 30% of the sample. The sample's time point, from its label and the paper: human tissue collected at research (rapid) autopsy. Over a three-year period, a research-autopsy study prospectively enrolled 7 or 8 adult allo-HCT recipients who had steroid-refractory GVHD. Sequenced material: small intestine tissue, taken at autopsy. These receptors were obtained from a male patient of 60 years or more with steroid-refractory graft-versus-host disease after an allogeneic stem cell transplant. Following a transplant, some T lymphocytes may have been derived from the graft donor.

The rearrangement joins TRBV6-2 or TRBV6-3 to TRBJ2-5, with TRBD2 matching over 10 bases. This CDR3 is 15 amino acids long. Germline loops: CDR1 MNHEY, CDR2 SVGEGT. Losses at the gene ends were 2 bases for V and 2 bases for J; bases not matched to a gene: 2. The CDR3 here is CASSYQRGGQETQYF. As DNA, the CDR3 is TGTGCCAGCAGTTACCAGCGGGGGGGACAAGAGACCCAGTACTTC.

This sequence joins TRBV13 and TRBJ2-4; D may be TRBD1 (5 bases). CDR3 length: 15 amino acids. Looked up from germline, CDR1 is PRHDT and CDR2 is FYEKMQ (reference sequence). Deletions cut 4 bases from V and 2 bases from J, with 12 bases between. The CDR3 loop reads CASSSPQGSKNIQYF. The DNA of the CDR3 is TGTGCCAGCAGCTCCCCCCAGGGATCCAAAAACATTCAGTACTTC.

This clone was recorded a few times. This chain uses TRBV5-1 with TRBJ1-6, with D possibly being TRBD1 (6 bases). This CDR3 is built from 15 residues. Germline V CDR1 and CDR2: SGHRS, YFSETQ. Trimming took 0 bases from V and 8 from J, leaving 12 bases between them. CDR3 nucleotides: TGCGCCAGCAGCTTGGGGCAGGGGCGCGATTCACCCCTCCACTTT. Its translation: CASSLGQGRDSPLHF.

The rearrangement joins TRBV5-1 to TRBJ2-1; 12 bases are a match to TRBD2. The germline gives CDR1 SGHRS, CDR2 YFSETQ. J lost 2 bases, V lost 4 bases, and 1 base had no gene match. The CDR3 loop spans 15 amino acids. CDR3 sequence (DNA): TGCGCCAGCAGCCGGACTAGCGGGACCTACAATGAGCAGTTCTTC. Protein: CASSRTSGTYNEQFF.

The genes are TRBV2 and TRBJ2-5; D not resolved. Trimming took 4 bases from V and 5 from J, leaving 5 bases between them. The germline gives CDR1 SNHLY, CDR2 FYNNEI. The CDR3 is 11 amino acids. The CDR3 nucleotides are TGTGCCAGCAGTGTCTTGGAGACCCAGTACTTC. Residues: CASSVLETQYF. Full variable domain (rest looked up from reference TRBV2 and TRBJ2-5): EPEVTQTPSHQVTQMGQEVILRCVPISNHLYFYWYRQILGQKVEFLVSFYNNEISEKSEIFDDQFSVERPDGSNFTLKIRSTKLEDSAMYFCASSVLETQYFGPGTRLLVL.

J is TRBJ2-5 and V is TRBV9; D possibly corresponds to TRBD1 (6 bases). The CDR3 runs 14 residues. Germline V CDR1 and CDR2: SGDLS, YYNGEE. The germline V and J ends were trimmed by 4 bases and 5 bases, with 15 bases remaining between them. CDR3 coding DNA: TGTGCCAGCAGCACGTGGGGACAAGAGGAGACCCAGTACTTC. It yields the protein CASSTWGQEETQYF.

J is TRBJ1-5 and V is TRBV5-1, with 9 positions matching TRBD1. Trimming took 4 bases from V and 5 from J; bases not matched to a gene: 10. Germline V gene sequence: CDR1 SGHRS, CDR2 YFSETQ. This CDR3 contains 16 residues. The CDR3 DNA reads as TGCGCCAGCAGCCCAGGGAATACAGGGGGCCATCAGCCCCAGCATTTT. Translating gives CASSPGNTGGHQPQHF. Full variable domain (missing parts from reference TRBV5-1 and TRBJ1-5): KAGVTQTPRYLIKTRGQQVTLSCSPISGHRSVSWYQQTPGQGLQFLFEYFSETQRNKGNFPGRFSGRQFSNSRSEMNVSTLELGDSALYLCASSPGNTGGHQPQHFGDGTRLSIL.

This chain connects TRBV10-1 to TRBJ2-4; 10 nucleotides agree with TRBD2. Trimming removed 0 bases from V and 9 bases from J; junction bases left unmatched: 2. Germline V lookup: CDR1 WNHNN, CDR2 SYGVQD (reference sequence). This CDR3 is built from 14 residues. The CDR3 loop is CASSESSGGGIQYF. Written as DNA, the CDR3 is TGCGCCAGCAGTGAGTCGAGCGGGGGGGGCATTCAGTACTTC.

The chain is built from TRBV5-6 and TRBJ1-6; the D gene is possibly TRBD1 (5 bases). This CDR3 spans 15 amino acids. CDR1 is SGHDT, CDR2 YYEEEE, per germline. The V and J ends lost 4 bases and 3 bases respectively, with 11 bases between them. CDR3 amino acids: CASSQGRVYNSPLHF. CDR3 coding DNA: TGTGCCAGCAGCCAAGGCAGGGTCTATAATTCACCCCTCCACTTT.

The chain joins TRBV4-1 to TRBJ2-1; 10 nucleotides agree with TRBD1. Germline V gene data show CDR1 as MGHRA and CDR2 as YSYEKL. The CDR3 covers 13 residues. V was pared by 8 bases and J by 8 bases, with 6 bases of the junction left unmatched. CDR3 coding DNA: TGCGCCAGCCGGGACAGGGGTGTCGATGAGCAGTTCTTC. This translates into CASRDRGVDEQFF.

By sample fraction, this clone is large (0.1 to 1%). The rearrangement links TRBV28 to TRBJ1-2, with 7 nucleotides matching TRBD1. CDR1 is MDHEN, CDR2 SYDVKM, per germline. Germline trimming cut 4 bases from V and 2 bases from J; bases unmatched to any gene: 4. CDR3 length equals 14 residues. CDR3 DNA sequence: TGTGCCAGCAGTTCCCTGACAGGGAACTATGGCTACACCTTC. This sequence encodes CASSSLTGNYGYTF.

In DNA, the CDR3 is TGTGCCAGCAGTTTATGGCTAGGCCCTCATAGCAATCAGCCCCAGCATTTT. Translated, it gives CASSLWLGPHSNQPQHF. The V call is TRBV28, the J call TRBJ1-5, with no clear D. Germline V CDR1 and CDR2: MDHEN, SYDVKM. Trimming removed 0 bases at V and 0 bases at J, with 12 bases between. The CDR3 totals 17 residues.

CDR3 residues: CASSLGDRSSYNEQFF. CDR3 DNA sequence: TGTGCCAGCAGCTTAGGGGATCGCAGCTCCTACAATGAGCAGTTCTTC. The chain joins TRBV7-8 to TRBJ2-1, with unresolved D. The CDR3 runs 16 residues. Per the germline V gene, CDR1 is SGHVS and CDR2 is FQNEAQ. V lost 1 base and J 0 bases, leaving 10 bases between the germline ends.

The chain links TRBV6-5 to TRBJ1-1, with D possibly TRBD1 on 6 matching bases. Germline CDR1 is MNHEY and CDR2 is SVGAGI. The CDR3 contains 13 residues. Trimming took off 6 bases at V and 3 bases at J, with 11 bases between the two ends. The CDR3 sequence: CASSTDRHTEAFF. The DNA for the CDR3 is TGTGCCAGCAGCACCGACAGGCACACTGAAGCTTTCTTT.